This is a list of T cell receptor beta chains from one sample in a study of T-cell reconstitution after alpha-beta-depleted transplantation in children. TCRdb re-called the PCR reads through MiXCR, storing one row per CDR3 protein. The repertoire holds over 200,000 distinct CDR3 sequences, with about 8.7% as singletons. Source: PBMCs, mostly from graft donor cells, taken 360 days after TCRalphabeta/CD19-depleted stem cell transplant. The receptor source for this set is a male patient aged 2 to 9 who had a stem cell transplant for acute myeloid leukemia, so the T cells may come from the graft donor. Both conserved end residues are part of each CDR3. Fields, in order: D gene, V gene, J gene, clone size, CDR3 DNA, CDR3 protein. The D gene is left open where the match is weak. Clone size appears in some rows only: once, few, many, or a class for an expanded clone.

D: NA; V: TRBV18; J: TRBJ1-2; size: NA; DNA: TGTGCCAGCTCACCAACGAGGGAGAGGGGCTACACCTTC; CDR3: CASSPTRERGYTF
D: TRBD1; V: TRBV7-9; J: TRBJ2-3; size: few; DNA: TGTGCCAGCGGGGGGGGACAGGGACGAGATACGCAGTATTTT; CDR3: CASGGGQGRDTQYF
D: TRBD2; V: TRBV20-1; J: TRBJ2-1; size: NA; DNA: TGCAGTGCTAGAGATTTAAGCGGGGGGTCCCTGTACAATGAGCAGTTCTTC; CDR3: CSARDLSGGSLYNEQFF
D: TRBD1; V: TRBV29-1; J: TRBJ2-7; size: NA; DNA: TGCAGCGTTGAGGACAGGAGGTACGAGCAGTACTTC; CDR3: CSVEDRRYEQYF
D: NA; V: TRBV19; J: TRBJ2-7; size: many; DNA: TGTGCCAGTACCAGCAGGGCAAACGAGCAGTACTTC; CDR3: CASTSRANEQYF
D: NA; V: TRBV20-1; J: TRBJ2-1; size: many; DNA: TGCAGTGCTAGAGATGAAGGAAGTGAGTACAATGAGCAGTTCTTC; CDR3: CSARDEGSEYNEQFF
D: NA; V: TRBV20-1; J: TRBJ2-7; size: NA; DNA: TGCAGTGCTAGACTCCCTAGCGCCTACGAGCAGTACTTC; CDR3: CSARLPSAYEQYF
D: NA; V: TRBV3-1; J: TRBJ1-3; size: few; DNA: TGTGCCAGCAGCCAAGAGGGATCGAGGGTTCGTGGAAACACCATATATTTT; CDR3: CASSQEGSRVRGNTIYF
D: NA; V: TRBV5-6; J: TRBJ1-4; size: few; DNA: TGTGCCAGCAGCTTGTGGTTCGGGCATCAGGAAAAACTGTTTTTT; CDR3: CASSLWFGHQEKLFF
D: TRBD1; V: TRBV3-1; J: TRBJ2-3; size: few; DNA: TGTGCCAGCAGCCAAGAAATCCGGGACAGAAGCACAGATACGCAGTATTTT; CDR3: CASSQEIRDRSTDTQYF
D: NA; V: TRBV28; J: TRBJ2-7; size: NA; DNA: TGTGCCAGCAGTCCGGGGCGGTTCCACGAGCAGTACTTC; CDR3: CASSPGRFHEQYF
D: TRBD1; V: TRBV29-1; J: TRBJ1-1; size: few; DNA: TGCAGCGTTGAGTGGGACAGGCTAAACACTGAAGCTTTCTTT; CDR3: CSVEWDRLNTEAFF
D: TRBD1; V: TRBV5-5; J: TRBJ2-5; size: NA; DNA: TGTGCCAGCAGCGCACAGGGGTCAGAGAAGACCCAGTACTTC; CDR3: CASSAQGSEKTQYF
D: NA; V: TRBV9; J: TRBJ2-4; size: many; DNA: TGTGCCAGCAGCGTAGGCCCAGGGACCAAAAACATTCAGTACTTC; CDR3: CASSVGPGTKNIQYF
D: NA; V: TRBV30; J: TRBJ2-7; size: few; DNA: TGTGCCTGGACGTTAAGCCACGAGCAGTACTTC; CDR3: CAWTLSHEQYF
D: NA; V: TRBV18; J: TRBJ1-1; size: NA; DNA: TGTGCCAGCTCACCGTCCCGGGACTGGTACACTGAAGCTTTCTTT; CDR3: CASSPSRDWYTEAFF
D: NA; V: TRBV4-1; J: TRBJ2-6; size: many; DNA: TGCGCCAGCAGCCAAGATGAACCCCCGGGCGTTGGGGCCAACGTCCTGACTTTC; CDR3: CASSQDEPPGVGANVLTF